Following are 5 T cell receptor beta chains from one sample sequenced in a study of shared clonotypes between healthy human individuals. Profiling relied on immunoSEQ multiplex PCR, and the TCRdb table lists in-frame clones only, not all of them. The table records about 2 million clones, just under 95% of them present only once. Naive CD8 isolation took CD45RO-negative cells positively selected for CCR7 and excluded terminally differentiated effector memory CD45RA+ cells. What was sequenced was naive CD8+ T cells sorted from blood. These receptors all come from a man between 18 and 35 years old in good health.

The chain uses TRBV6-5 and TRBJ2-7; D may be TRBD2 (6 bases). The CDR3 is 14 amino acids. Germline V gene data show CDR1 as MNHEY and CDR2 as SVGAGI. Trimming pared 4 bases from V and 2 bases from J, leaving 12 bases between. CDR3 region: CASSSGGSAYEQYF. DNA of the CDR3: TGTGCCAGCAGTTCTGGGGGGTCCGCCTACGAGCAGTACTTC.

This rearrangement joins TRBV7-3 to TRBJ2-7, with 8 bases fitting TRBD2. V lost 6 bases, J lost 5 bases, and 12 bases stayed unmatched. The CDR3 has 15 amino acids. From germline, CDR1 is SGHTA and CDR2 FQGTGA. The CDR3 nucleotides are TGTGCCAGCAGTCCCAACCGGGGGGGCGTCCACGAGCAGTACTTC. Its protein product is CASSPNRGGVHEQYF.

The genes are TRBV19 and TRBJ2-5; 9 bases map to TRBD2. The J segment lost 2 bases and the V segment lost 5 bases, leaving 9 bases of the junction unmatched. Germline assignment: CDR1 LNHDA and CDR2 SQIVND (reference sequence). The CDR3 totals 16 residues. In DNA form, the CDR3 reads TGTGCCAGTAGTCCTATTCATAGCGGGGGACAAGAGACCCAGTACTTC. Its protein product is CASSPIHSGGQETQYF.

This clone has a single count. This chain links TRBV30 with TRBJ1-6, with a weak D call TRBD1 (5 bases). This CDR3 has 15 residues. The germline gives CDR1 GTSNPN, CDR2 SVGIG (reference sequence). Trimming stripped 4 bases from V and 2 bases from J, with 12 bases between. Here the CDR3 reads CAWTGAVTYNSPLHF. The CDR3 DNA reads as TGTGCCTGGACCGGGGCCGTGACCTATAATTCACCCCTCCACTTT.

The chain is built from TRBV9 and TRBJ2-7; 10 nucleotides agree with TRBD2. V lost 3 bases to trimming and J lost 4 bases; unmatched junction nucleotides: 4. The CDR3 has 14 amino acids. Germline CDR1 SGDLS, CDR2 YYNGEE. CDR3 residues: CASSGASGSYEQYF. The CDR3 nucleotides read TGTGCCAGCAGCGGAGCTAGCGGGAGTTACGAGCAGTACTTC.